This T cell receptor (beta chain) was observed in a study of early T cells in non-severe SARS-CoV-2 infection. Whole-study context: Chains stayed unpaired after sequencing of bulk RNA from unsorted whole blood.

This clonotype was counted only a few times. Attachment of unique molecular identifiers to individual cDNA molecules was performed. TCRdb processed the 5' RACE reads anew with MiXCR; each CDR3 protein has one entry. The top ten hold approximately 15% of the sample, which has around 31,000 distinct CDR3 sequences, roughly a tenth seen once. V was pared by 6 bases and J by 12 bases, with 15 bases of the junction left unmatched. Germline loops: CDR1 ENHRY, CDR2 SYGVKD. CDR3 size: 14 residues. This chain links TRBV10-3 with TRBJ2-3; 7 bases agree with TRBD1. Sequencing was carried out using whole blood. The TCR sequence derives from an adult who was a healthcare worker with PCR-confirmed SARS-CoV-2 infection or an uninfected control (not recorded which). CDR3 nucleotides: TGTGCCATCAGGGGGACAGCTAAAACCCGACTCCAGTATTTT. As protein: CAIRGTAKTRLQYF.